Given below is one T cell receptor beta chain in context. This sample is part of a study of shared clonotypes between healthy human individuals. Background on the study: Used for every donor were three CD4 naive, three CD4 memory, two CD8 naive and one CD8 memory plate.

Generated by immunoSEQ multiplex PCR, the TCRdb table keeps only in-frame clones and is missing some. The sample carries under 2,500,000 clones, about 94% recorded once. CD4+ cell separation produced CD45RA+ naive and CD45RA-negative memory subsets. The receptor was derived from a man between 18 and 29 years old in good health. Sequenced sample: naive CD4+ T cells sorted from blood. Subset indicated: CD45RA+ positively selected.

The CDR3 loop reads CASSSEPSSYNEQFF. CDR3 in DNA: TGTGCCAGCTCATCTGAGCCGAGCTCCTACAATGAGCAGTTCTTC. The chain uses TRBV18 and TRBJ2-1; D gene unclear. The V end was cut by 5 bases, the J end by 0 bases, with 11 bases between. The CDR3 covers 15 residues. Germline loops: CDR1 KGHSH, CDR2 LQKENI.